These 32 T cell receptor beta chains share one sample of origin, sequenced in a study of regulatory T cells in long-lasting Graves disease. Construction of the TCR beta libraries employed iRepertoire HTBI primers in conjunction with Arm-PCR of CDR3 regions. TCRdb re-called the multiplex PCR reads through MiXCR, storing one row per CDR3 protein. The table has about 430,000 distinct CDR3 sequences, about 15% seen once. Time point denoted: newly diagnosed GD, antithyroid drugs for less than 3 months. Generation of the TCR library employed RNA extracted from PBMCs. The same specimen was also included in a second study, on T cells in Graves' hyperthyroidism and ophthalmopathy.

Sample: peripheral blood mononuclear cells (PBMCs), taken at new diagnosis, from a patient treated with antithyroid drugs. These receptors were collected from a woman aged 40 to 49 with Graves disease.

This clonotype was counted at least ten times. This CDR3 is CASSSSGTATYEQYF. The CDR3 nucleotides are TGTGCCAGCAGTTCCTCCGGGACGGCAACCTACGAGCAGTACTTC. The chain is built from TRBV6-5 and TRBJ2-7; tentatively, D is TRBD1 or TRBD2 (5 bases each). The CDR3 covers 15 residues. Trimming cost V 4 bases and J 2 bases, with 15 bases left between them. CDR1 is MNHEY, CDR2 SVGAGI, per germline.

V is TRBV3-1 and J is TRBJ2-1, with 8 nucleotides matching TRBD1. The junction had 12 bases not matched to a gene; V was cut back by 1 base and J by 7 bases. Per the germline V gene, CDR1 is LGHDT and CDR2 is YNNKEL (reference sequence). The CDR3 is made up of 17 amino acids. The CDR3 sequence is CASSQATGQGARNEQFF. CDR3 DNA: TGTGCCAGCAGCCAAGCGACCGGGCAGGGGGCTAGAAATGAGCAGTTCTTC.

This clonotype was detected ten times or more. This sequence joins TRBV28 and TRBJ2-7; D unresolved. Germline CDR1 MDHEN, CDR2 SYDVKM. The V gene lost 8 bases and the J gene lost 0 bases, with 5 bases spanning the gap. This CDR3 has 11 residues. DNA of the CDR3: TGTGCCAGCGGGGTCTCCTACGAGCAGTACTTC. Protein: CASGVSYEQYF.

This clonotype was detected a few times. The rearrangement joins TRBV5-4 to TRBJ1-5; D is unclear. This CDR3 region has 15 residues. Germline V gene data show CDR1 as SGHNT and CDR2 as YYREEE (reference sequence). The V end lost 4 bases, the J end lost 3 bases, and 14 bases lay between the germline ends. The CDR3 is CASSEEAGLNQPQHF. The CDR3 DNA follows: TGTGCCAGCAGCGAGGAGGCCGGTCTCAATCAGCCCCAGCATTTT.

This clonotype appeared many times. V usage is TRBV9 and J usage is TRBJ1-2; 8 bases fit TRBD1. Germline CDR1 SGDLS, CDR2 YYNGEE. This CDR3 has 16 amino acids. Trimming took 2 bases from V and 5 from J; bases not matched to a gene: 11. The DNA for the CDR3 is TGTGCCAGCAGCGTGTCATGCTGGGACAGGCATTATGGCTACACCTTC. This encodes CASSVSCWDRHYGYTF.

Ten or more counts support this clonotype. The chain has TRBV28 and TRBJ1-2, with TRBD1 matching 11 bases. The V gene's germline CDR1 is MDHEN and CDR2 SYDVKM. With V trimmed by 5 bases and J by 5 bases, 7 bases remained unmatched. The CDR3 length is 15 residues. The CDR3, as DNA: TGTGCCAGCAGTCCAGGGGACAGGGGGTCTTATGGCTACACCTTC. This sequence encodes CASSPGDRGSYGYTF.

The V gene is TRBV4-1, the J gene TRBJ2-7; 7 bases match TRBD2. This CDR3 has 14 amino acids. V was pared by 3 bases and J by 3 bases, with 5 bases of the junction left unmatched. From germline, CDR1 is MGHRA and CDR2 YSYEKL. The CDR3 sequence is CASSHGRGDYEQYF. CDR3 DNA sequence: TGCGCCAGCAGCCATGGGAGGGGCGACTACGAGCAGTACTTC.

This clonotype has a count of ten or more. The chain employs TRBV2 and TRBJ2-7; D perhaps matches TRBD1 (6 bases). The CDR3 has 14 residues. Germline CDR1 is SNHLY and CDR2 is FYNNEI. V was trimmed by 5 bases and J by 6 bases, leaving 17 bases between them. DNA of the CDR3: TGTGCCAGCAGTTACGACAGGATGGCAGGCGAGCAGTACTTC. Its protein is CASSYDRMAGEQYF.

CDR3 bases: TGTGCCAGCAGGCCTAGCGGGAGCTACACAGATACGCAGTATTTT. This encodes CASRPSGSYTDTQYF. This chain links TRBV6-1 with TRBJ2-3; 10 bases match TRBD2. The germline V gene encodes CDR1 MNHNS and CDR2 SASEGT. Trimming removed 6 bases from V and 2 bases from J; junction bases left unmatched: 5. The CDR3 length is 15 residues.

This clonotype was seen many times. The CDR3 DNA is TGTGCCAGCAGTTTTTCCCCGACCTTCTACGAGCAGTACTTC. Its protein is CASSFSPTFYEQYF. J is TRBJ2-7 and V is TRBV6-9, with D uncertain. V lost 4 bases and J lost 3, with 13 bases in between. The CDR3 is made up of 14 amino acids. Germline CDR1 reads MNHGY; CDR2 reads SVAAGI.

Ten or more counts support this clonotype. This chain connects TRBV12-3 or TRBV12-4 to TRBJ1-5; TRBD1 aligns across 7 bases. The V segment lost 5 bases and the J segment 2 bases; nucleotides outside the gene matches: 3. This CDR3 region has 14 residues. CDR3 loop: CASSPGQRNQPQHF. The CDR3, as DNA: TGTGCCAGCAGTCCGGGACAGCGCAATCAGCCCCAGCATTTT.

The V and J genes are TRBV15 and TRBJ1-1; D remains ambiguous. The CDR3 runs to 14 residues. Trimming stripped 6 bases from V and 0 bases from J, with 11 bases between. Germline CDR1 is LNHNV and CDR2 is YYDKDF (reference sequence). CDR3: CATRETSLNTEAFF. CDR3 in DNA: TGTGCCACCAGAGAAACCTCGTTGAACACTGAAGCTTTCTTT.

A few counts support this clonotype. V is TRBV19 and J is TRBJ2-3; D is possibly TRBD2 (6 bases). CDR1 and CDR2 from the germline V gene are LNHDA and SQIVND (reference sequence). Trimming pared 4 bases from V and 2 bases from J, leaving 10 bases between. The CDR3 runs 14 residues. CDR3 sequence reads: CASSNREPTDTQYF. CDR3 in DNA: TGTGCCAGTAGTAACCGGGAGCCCACAGATACGCAGTATTTT. The whole variable domain, remainder taken from reference TRBV19 and TRBJ2-3, is DGGITQSPKYLFRKEGQNVTLSCEQNLNHDAMYWYRQDPGQGLRLIYYSQIVNDFQKGDIAEGYSVSREKKESFPLTVTSAQKNPTAFYLCASSNREPTDTQYFGPGTRLTVL.

Many counts were recorded for this clonotype. The chain is built from TRBV28 and TRBJ2-7; 8 nucleotides line up with TRBD2. Germline-derived CDR1 and CDR2 are MDHEN and SYDVKM. The CDR3 runs to 14 residues. The trim removed 6 bases at V and 1 base at J, leaving 5 bases unmatched. The CDR3 sequence: CASSPAGESYEQYF. CDR3 DNA sequence: TGTGCCAGCAGCCCAGCGGGAGAGTCCTACGAGCAGTACTTC.

Many counts were recorded for this clonotype. The junction differs from germline at one of its ends, possibly a read error. The rearrangement uses TRBV12-3 or TRBV12-4 and TRBJ2-7, with D possibly TRBD2 on 5 matching bases. There are 12 residues in the CDR3. CDR3 coding DNA: TGTGCCAGCAGTTTGGGCGGAGGAACTGCCCACTTC. It encodes CASSLGGGTAHF.

This clonotype was seen only once. With a much larger clone just one base away, this may be a read error. V is TRBV14 and J is TRBJ2-3; D unresolved. The assigned J gene may be wrong: the sequence end matches TRBJ1-5 better. The V gene's germline CDR1 is SGHDN and CDR2 FVKESK. This CDR3 spans 17 amino acids. In DNA form, the CDR3 reads TGTGCCAGCAGCCCCACCCAAGGATTGTTAGTTCCAGATACGCAGCATTTT. This translates into CASSPTQGLLVPDTQHF.

V is TRBV20-1 and J is TRBJ2-5, with 12 bases matching TRBD2. V dropped 6 bases and J dropped 4; count of bases not matched to a gene: 15. This CDR3 region has 17 residues. Per germline, CDR1 DFQATT and CDR2 SNEGSKA (reference sequence). The CDR3 DNA reads as TGCAGTGCGACGGGGTCTAGCGGGAGGGCCCGTCGAGAGACCCAGTACTTC. This codes for CSATGSSGRARRETQYF.

This clonotype came up many times. The chain combines TRBV7-9 with TRBJ2-5, with 9 bases matching TRBD1. Germline V gives CDR1 SEHNR, CDR2 FQNEAQ (reference sequence). The CDR3 extends over 16 amino acids. The ends lost 6 bases at V and 3 bases at J; junction bases unmatched: 11. The CDR3 DNA reads TGTGCCAGCAGTTCCACCGACAGGGGGGTTGAAGAGACCCAGTACTTC. This gives the protein CASSSTDRGVEETQYF.

This clonotype was detected only a few times. This sequence joins TRBV13 and TRBJ1-3; D is ambiguous. The V end was cut by 0 bases, the J end by 1 base, with 10 bases between. The CDR3 spans 16 residues. Germline-derived CDR1 and CDR2 are PRHDT and FYEKMQ (reference sequence). The CDR3 region has the DNA TGTGCCAGCAGCTTAGGCGGGGTTGGGTCTGGAAACACCATATATTTT. Amino acid sequence: CASSLGGVGSGNTIYF.

In its sample, this clonotype was seen a few times. The chain links TRBV3-1 to TRBJ1-3; TRBD1 is a possible D gene (5 bases). Germline V gene data show CDR1 as LGHDT and CDR2 as YNNKEL (reference sequence). The CDR3 covers 16 residues. V was clipped by 4 bases and J by 3 bases, with 16 bases between them. CDR3 region: CASSLGVGGIGNTIYF. In DNA form, the CDR3 reads TGTGCCAGCAGCCTAGGCGTCGGGGGTATTGGAAACACCATATATTTT.

This clonotype was seen repeatedly, ten times or more. The chain links TRBV19 to TRBJ2-1; TRBD2 agrees at 13 bases. The CDR3 spans 16 residues. With 2 bases clipped from V and 10 bases from J, the junction kept 8 bases outside the gene matches. Germline values: CDR1 LNHDA, CDR2 SQIVND (reference sequence). The CDR3 is CASSIRRTSGRGEQFF. The CDR3 DNA reads as TGTGCCAGTAGTATAAGGCGGACTAGCGGGAGAGGGGAGCAGTTCTTC. Complete variable domain (other parts from reference TRBV19 and TRBJ2-1): DGGITQSPKYLFRKEGQNVTLSCEQNLNHDAMYWYRQDPGQGLRLIYYSQIVNDFQKGDIAEGYSVSREKKESFPLTVTSAQKNPTAFYLCASSIRRTSGRGEQFFGPGTRLTVL.

Ten or more counts support this clonotype. The V gene is TRBV12-3 or TRBV12-4, the J gene TRBJ1-5; no clear D. The CDR3 is 13 residues long. With 5 bases removed from V and 5 bases from J, the gap between germline ends came to 10 bases. CDR3 coding DNA: TGTGCCAGCAGTAACCCCCCCTATCAGCCCCAGCATTTT. Translated: CASSNPPYQPQHF.

This chain uses TRBV25-1 with TRBJ2-1, with TRBD1 matching over 12 bases. CDR1 is MGHDK and CDR2 is SYGVNS in the germline V gene. This CDR3 is built from 16 residues. The J segment lost 7 bases and the V segment lost 10 bases, leaving 14 bases of the junction unmatched. The CDR3 bases are TGTGCCAACTCACCAGGAGGGACAGGGGGCCTGAATGAGCAGTTCTTC. This gives the protein CANSPGGTGGLNEQFF.

In regard to this clonotype: A read error may explain this, as a much larger clone is one base away. CDR3 sequence reads: CARSAGLAGDEQYF. The CDR3 DNA follows: TGTGCCCGGAGTGCGGGACTAGCGGGAGATGAGCAGTACTTC. The chain joins TRBV30 to TRBJ2-7; 14 bases are shared with TRBD2. Germline V gene sequence: CDR1 GTSNPN, CDR2 SVGIG (reference sequence). The CDR3 contains 14 residues.

The chain combines TRBV28 with TRBJ2-7; 7 bases fit TRBD2. CDR3 length: 19 residues. In germline, CDR1 is MDHEN, CDR2 SYDVKM. The V gene end was trimmed by 1 base and the J gene end by 2 bases; junction bases not matched to a gene: 17. The CDR3 region is CASSLLWDALADPTYEQYF. Written as DNA, the CDR3 is TGTGCCAGCAGTTTATTGTGGGACGCCCTAGCGGACCCCACCTACGAGCAGTACTTC. Looking up the rest from reference TRBV28 and TRBJ2-7 gives the full variable domain: DVKVTQSSRYLVKRTGEKVFLECVQDMDHENMFWYRQDPGLGLRLIYFSYDVKMKEKGDIPEGYSVSREKKERFSLILESASTNQTSMYLCASSLLWDALADPTYEQYFGPGTRLTVT.

Many counts were recorded for this clonotype. The chain uses TRBV28 and TRBJ2-1; TRBD2 matches 8 bases. CDR1 and CDR2 from the germline V gene are MDHEN and SYDVKM. The CDR3 has 15 residues. V shed 5 bases, J shed 5 bases, and the junction held 8 bases outside the gene matches. In DNA, the CDR3 is TGTGCCAGCAGTCTTACAGCGGGAGCCCACAATGAGCAGTTCTTC. Translation: CASSLTAGAHNEQFF.

A note on this clonotype: Relative to the germline gene, one junction end is altered; a read error may explain this. The chain is built from TRBV5-1 and TRBJ2-5, with 10 positions matching TRBD2. TRBJ2-1 matches the DNA end more closely, so the J call is doubtful. Germline assignment: CDR1 SGHRS and CDR2 YFSETQ. CDR3 length equals 16 residues. CDR3 in DNA: TGCACCAGCAGCTTGGTAGCGGGAGGTGGGTCAAATGAGCAGTTCTTC. Translation: CTSSLVAGGGSNEQFF.

This clonotype occurred many times. The V and J genes are TRBV20-1 and TRBJ2-7; perhaps D is TRBD1 or TRBD2 (5 bases each). The CDR3 is 13 amino acids. Germline V CDR1 and CDR2: DFQATT, SNEGSKA (reference sequence). The V end lost 5 bases, the J end lost 5 bases, and 16 bases lay between the germline ends. CDR3 DNA sequence: TGCAGTGCTCAGGGTGGGAGCCGGGACGAGCAGTACTTC. Its translation is CSAQGGSRDEQYF.

This clonotype was found many times. The chain links TRBV12-3 or TRBV12-4 to TRBJ2-7, with D possibly matching TRBD2 (5 bases). The CDR3 sequence is 13 residues long. Trimming shortened V by 7 bases and J by 3 bases, and 13 bases separated the two germline ends. This CDR3 reads CASKRATYYEQYF. CDR3 sequence (DNA): TGTGCCAGCAAGAGGGCCACTTACTACGAGCAGTACTTC.

At least ten counts were recorded for this clonotype. The chain links TRBV12-3 or TRBV12-4 to TRBJ1-2; 7 positions match TRBD1. V was clipped by 4 bases and J by 2 bases; unmatched bases: 4. The CDR3 consists of 14 residues. CDR3 coding DNA: TGTGCCAGCAGTTACAGGGGCCTGAACTATGGCTACACCTTC. Encoded protein: CASSYRGLNYGYTF.

This clonotype was recorded at least ten times. The chain links TRBV2 to TRBJ2-1; 14 positions agree with TRBD2. This CDR3 spans 16 amino acids. The germline gives CDR1 SNHLY, CDR2 FYNNEI. The V segment lost 3 bases and the J segment 8 bases; nucleotides outside the gene matches: 6. CDR3 sequence (DNA): TGTGCCAGCAGTGAGGGGACTAGCGGGAGTCTTCATGAGCAGTTCTTC. Translation gives CASSEGTSGSLHEQFF.

This clonotype was observed many times. V is TRBV2 and J is TRBJ2-1; the D call may be TRBD1 or TRBD2 (6 bases each). Per the germline V gene, CDR1 is SNHLY and CDR2 is FYNNEI. This CDR3 has 14 residues. V was clipped by 7 bases and J by 6 bases, with 16 bases between them. In DNA, the CDR3 is TGTGCCAGCACCTTAGGAGGGACATTCAATGAGCAGTTCTTC. This encodes CASTLGGTFNEQFF.